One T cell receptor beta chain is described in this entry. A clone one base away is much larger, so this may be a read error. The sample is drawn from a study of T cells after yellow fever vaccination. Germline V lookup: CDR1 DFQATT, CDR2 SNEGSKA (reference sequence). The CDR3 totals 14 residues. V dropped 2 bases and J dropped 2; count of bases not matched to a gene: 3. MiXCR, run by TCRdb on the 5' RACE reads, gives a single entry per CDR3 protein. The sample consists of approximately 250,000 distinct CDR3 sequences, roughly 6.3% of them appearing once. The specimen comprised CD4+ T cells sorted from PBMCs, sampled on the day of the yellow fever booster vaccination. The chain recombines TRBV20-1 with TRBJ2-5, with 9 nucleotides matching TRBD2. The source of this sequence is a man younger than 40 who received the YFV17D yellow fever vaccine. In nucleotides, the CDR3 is TGCAGTGCTAGAAAGACTAGCGGACAAGAGACCCAGTACTTC. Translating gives CSARKTSGQETQYF.